This T cell receptor (beta chain) emerged from a study of blood T cell repertoires in COVID-19. Turning to the study itself: Researchers got acute and convalescent COVID-19 samples from the United States, Italy and Spain. Nucleic acid was either cDNA or gDNA, and it came from T cells, B-cell-depleted T cells, or PBMCs.

Trimming stripped 2 bases from V and 3 bases from J, with 9 bases between. This CDR3 contains 14 residues. Germline CDR1 and CDR2: SGHRS and YFSETQ. Seattle-derived patients entered the study during active infection and were followed longitudinally. In the original workflow: The authors estimated nucleated cell counts from reference gene primer amplification. Data came from immunoSEQ multiplex PCR; TCRdb stores just in-frame clones and leaves some out. V, J and clone size reflect that table, while D and trimming were determined from the DNA. The top ten hold about an eighth of the sample, which has about 130,000 clones, roughly nine tenths seen once.

The receptor's source is a woman aged 65 to 85 with COVID-19, enrolled during active disease. Sequencing used peripheral blood. The rearrangement joins TRBV5-1 to TRBJ1-5, with D possibly being TRBD1 (6 bases). The CDR3 loop reads CASSFTGNNQPQHF. The DNA of the CDR3 is TGCGCCAGCAGCTTTACAGGGAACAATCAGCCCCAGCATTTT.